This T cell receptor beta chain was sequenced in a study of PD-1 blockade in mismatch repair-deficient tumors (dated by TCRdb to about 2017). At the level of the whole study: Between late 2013 and September 2016, the trial enrolled 85 to 100 consecutive patients with over nine mismatch repair-deficient cancer types, every one of whom had been previously treated and was progressing. Tumor-associated T cell clones were tracked in the peripheral blood of patients responding to PD-1 blockade by deep sequencing of TCR CDR3 regions. Results and caveats for the whole study, not just this receptor: Rapid expansion after pembrolizumab followed by contraction, generally before radiologic responses, was shown by tumor-resident clones, which were often undetectable in blood before treatment.

Libraries were constructed by the immunoSEQ multiplex PCR assay. TCRdb re-hosts the immuneACCESS table, in-frame sequences only. Its copies lack some clones; in the studies checked, an unresolved V gene accounts for under half of them, and the cause for the rest is not known. Counted in this sample were some 84,000 clones; roughly 80% of them appeared once. The ten largest clonotypes hold about 2.4% of the sample. What this sample's time point label stands for: peripheral blood 12 weeks after first pembrolizumab dose. Mismatch repair deficiency was established in every enrolled patient by polymerase chain reaction or immunohistochemistry. A few patients who responded to pembrolizumab therapy underwent TCR sequencing. The phase II trial prospectively tested pembrolizumab PD-1 blockade in advanced mismatch repair-deficient cancers regardless of tissue of origin. Peripheral blood T cell samples were collected serially, before PD-1 blockade began and at several time points afterward. Blood sampling times were expressed in weeks after the first pembrolizumab dose.

Between the V and J ends, shortened by 6 bases and 4 bases respectively, the junction contains 15 bases. Spanning cysteine to phenylalanine, the CDR3 consists of 14 amino acids. The DNA shown is the 42-base CDR3, in frame from base 1. The germline V gene (reference sequence) sets CDR1 to MNHEY and CDR2 to SMNVEV. For this clone: The target of this receptor is not known. There are no base qualities to consult, and no much larger clone falls within one base.

This TCR came from an adult with mismatch repair-deficient cancer. The source material was peripheral blood, sampled 12 weeks after starting pembrolizumab. Here the chain combines TRBV27 and TRBJ1-2, and the D gene may be TRBD1, 5 bases matching. The CDR3 corresponds to CASRWSGQAYGYTF. The bases read TGTGCCAGCAGATGGAGTGGACAAGCCTATGGCTACACCTTC.